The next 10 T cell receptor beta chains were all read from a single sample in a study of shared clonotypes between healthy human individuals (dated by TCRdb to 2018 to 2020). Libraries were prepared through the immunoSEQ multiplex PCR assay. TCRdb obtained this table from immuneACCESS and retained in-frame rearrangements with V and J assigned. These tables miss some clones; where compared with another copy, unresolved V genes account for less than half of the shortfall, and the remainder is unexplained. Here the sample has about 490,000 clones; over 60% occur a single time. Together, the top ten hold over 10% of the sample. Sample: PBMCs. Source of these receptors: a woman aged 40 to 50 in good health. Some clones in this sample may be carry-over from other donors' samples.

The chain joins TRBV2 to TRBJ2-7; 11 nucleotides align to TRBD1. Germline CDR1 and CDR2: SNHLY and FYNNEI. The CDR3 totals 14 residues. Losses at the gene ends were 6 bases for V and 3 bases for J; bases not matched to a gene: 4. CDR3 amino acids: CASRGQGAVYEQYF. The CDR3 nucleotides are TGTGCCAGCAGAGGACAGGGGGCAGTCTACGAGCAGTACTTC. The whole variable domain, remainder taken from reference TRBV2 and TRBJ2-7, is EPEVTQTPSHQVTQMGQEVILRCVPISNHLYFYWYRQILGQKVEFLVSFYNNEISEKSEIFDDQFSVERPDGSNFTLKIRSTKLEDSAMYFCASRGQGAVYEQYFGPGTRLTVT.

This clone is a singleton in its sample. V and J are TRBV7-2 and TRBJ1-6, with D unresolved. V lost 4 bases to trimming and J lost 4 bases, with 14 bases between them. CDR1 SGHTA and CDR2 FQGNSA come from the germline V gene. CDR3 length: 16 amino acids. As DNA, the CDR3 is TGTGCCAGCAGCTCATCTAGGGCAGCTTATAATTCACCCCTCCACTTT. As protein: CASSSSRAAYNSPLHF.

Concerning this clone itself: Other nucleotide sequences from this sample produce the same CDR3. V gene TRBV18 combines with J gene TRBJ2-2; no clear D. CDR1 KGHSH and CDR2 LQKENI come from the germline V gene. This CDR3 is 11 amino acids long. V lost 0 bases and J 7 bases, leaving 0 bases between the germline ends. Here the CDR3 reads CASSPPGELFF. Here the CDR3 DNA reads TGTGCCAGCTCACCACCCGGGGAGCTGTTTTTT.

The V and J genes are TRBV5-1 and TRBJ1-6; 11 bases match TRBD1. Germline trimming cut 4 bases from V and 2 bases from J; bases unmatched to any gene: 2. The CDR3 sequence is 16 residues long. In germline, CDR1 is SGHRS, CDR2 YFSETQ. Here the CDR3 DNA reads TGCGCCAGCAGCGAGGGACAGGGGGCCTATAATTCACCCCTCCACTTT. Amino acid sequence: CASSEGQGAYNSPLHF.

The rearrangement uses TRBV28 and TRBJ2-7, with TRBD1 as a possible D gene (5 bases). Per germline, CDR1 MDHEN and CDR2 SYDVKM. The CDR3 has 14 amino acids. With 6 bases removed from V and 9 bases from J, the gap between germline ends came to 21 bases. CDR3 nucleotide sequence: TGTGCCAGCAGGTCAAACAGGTCCCCTATTTCGCAGTACTTC. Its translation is CASRSNRSPISQYF.

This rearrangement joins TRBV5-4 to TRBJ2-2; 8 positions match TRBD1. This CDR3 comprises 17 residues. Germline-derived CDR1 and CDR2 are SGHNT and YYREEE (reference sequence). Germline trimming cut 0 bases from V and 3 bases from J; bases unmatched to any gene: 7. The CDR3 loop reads CASSLGAGGADTGELFF. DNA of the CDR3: TGTGCCAGCAGCTTGGGGGCAGGGGGCGCGGACACCGGGGAGCTGTTTTTT.

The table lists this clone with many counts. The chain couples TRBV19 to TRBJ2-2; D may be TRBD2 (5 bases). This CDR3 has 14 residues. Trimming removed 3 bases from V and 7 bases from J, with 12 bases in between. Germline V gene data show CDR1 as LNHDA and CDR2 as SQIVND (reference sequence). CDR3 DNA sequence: TGTGCCAGTAGTATGTTTCTAGGGAGCGGGGAGCTGTTTTTT. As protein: CASSMFLGSGELFF. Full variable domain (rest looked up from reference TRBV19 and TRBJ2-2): DGGITQSPKYLFRKEGQNVTLSCEQNLNHDAMYWYRQDPGQGLRLIYYSQIVNDFQKGDIAEGYSVSREKKESFPLTVTSAQKNPTAFYLCASSMFLGSGELFFGEGSRLTVL.

The CDR3: CASSFSGRYGQYF. CDR3 sequence (DNA): TGTGCCAGCAGTTTCAGCGGGAGGTATGGGCAGTACTTC. The chain employs TRBV28 and TRBJ2-7; TRBD2 matches 9 bases. V was clipped by 3 bases and J by 9 bases; unmatched bases: 6. Germline CDR1 and CDR2: MDHEN and SYDVKM. The CDR3 has 13 residues.

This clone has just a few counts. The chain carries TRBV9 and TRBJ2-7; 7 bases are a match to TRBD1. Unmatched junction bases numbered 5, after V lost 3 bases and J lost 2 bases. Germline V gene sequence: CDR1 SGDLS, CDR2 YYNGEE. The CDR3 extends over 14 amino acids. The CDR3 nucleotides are TGTGCCAGCAGCGAAGGACAGGTTCCCTACGAGCAGTACTTC. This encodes CASSEGQVPYEQYF.

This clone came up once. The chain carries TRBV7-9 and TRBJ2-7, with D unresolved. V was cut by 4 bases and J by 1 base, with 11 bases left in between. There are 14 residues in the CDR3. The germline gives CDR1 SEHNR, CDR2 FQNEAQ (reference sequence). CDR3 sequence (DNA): TGTGCCAGCAGCTATCTTACCGGGTCCTACGAGCAGTACTTC. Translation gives CASSYLTGSYEQYF. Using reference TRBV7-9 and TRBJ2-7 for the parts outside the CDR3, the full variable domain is DTGVSQNPRHKITKRGQNVTFRCDPISEHNRLYWYRQTLGQGPEFLTYFQNEAQLEKSRLLSDRFSAERPKGSFSTLEIQRTEQGDSAMYLCASSYLTGSYEQYFGPGTRLTVT.